These T cell receptor beta chains were read from a single sample in a study of T cells and Merkel cell carcinoma outcomes. Some clones are missing from TCRdb's copy, which holds only in-frame ones; the method was immunoSEQ multiplex PCR. The repertoire holds under 1,200 clones, with 85% to 90% as singletons. The sequenced material came from tumor tissue from Merkel cell carcinoma. These receptors all come from a human donor with Merkel cell carcinoma. CDR3s include the opening cysteine and the closing phenylalanine or tryptophan. Fields, in order: CDR3 DNA, CDR3 protein, V gene, J gene, CDR3 length, D gene, clone size. A D gene is named only where the DNA matches it firmly. Rows give clone size only sometimes, using once, few, many, or a class for an expanded clone.

cdr3_nt: TGTGCCATCAGTGAGTCGGGCATTGAGCAATTCTTC
cdr3_aa: CAISESGIEQFF
v_call: TRBV10-3
j_call: TRBJ2-1
cdr3_length: 12
d_call: NA
clone_size: once

cdr3_nt: TGTGCCAGCAGCTTGCTGGCGGGGAGCCACAATGAGCAGTTCTTC
cdr3_aa: CASSLLAGSHNEQFF
v_call: TRBV7-9
j_call: TRBJ2-1
cdr3_length: 15
d_call: NA
clone_size: NA

cdr3_nt: TGCGCCAGCAGCCGCGGGTTCGCGGGACAGGGACGGCCTAACTATGGCTACACCTTC
cdr3_aa: CASSRGFAGQGRPNYGYTF
v_call: TRBV5-1
j_call: TRBJ1-2
cdr3_length: 19
d_call: TRBD1
clone_size: NA

cdr3_nt: TGTGCCACCAGCAGAGACCGCCCAGCGGGAGGGAGGAATGAGCAGTTCTTC
cdr3_aa: CATSRDRPAGGRNEQFF
v_call: TRBV15
j_call: TRBJ2-1
cdr3_length: 17
d_call: TRBD2
clone_size: once

cdr3_nt: TGTGTCACCAGCAGAGATCGACTAGCGGGAGGGATGAATGAGCAGTTCTTC
cdr3_aa: CVTSRDRLAGGMNEQFF
v_call: TRBV15
j_call: TRBJ2-1
cdr3_length: 17
d_call: TRBD2
clone_size: NA

cdr3_nt: TGTGCCAGCAGCCTCAGCCCCCAAGAGACCCAGTACTTC
cdr3_aa: CASSLSPQETQYF
v_call: TRBV9
j_call: TRBJ2-5
cdr3_length: 13
d_call: NA
clone_size: NA

cdr3_nt: TGTGCCACCCGGCAGGAGGGAGGCGCAGATACGCAGTATTTT
cdr3_aa: CATRQEGGADTQYF
v_call: TRBV15
j_call: TRBJ2-3
cdr3_length: 14
d_call: NA
clone_size: NA

cdr3_nt: TGCGCCAGCGGACAGGGGGCGCCGACCTCTGCTTTCTTT
cdr3_aa: CASGQGAPTSAFF
v_call: TRBV23-1
j_call: TRBJ1-1
cdr3_length: 13
d_call: TRBD1
clone_size: NA

cdr3_nt: TGTGCCTGGAGCGGTCTCGGGACTGGGGATAAGCACGAGCAGTACTTC
cdr3_aa: CAWSGLGTGDKHEQYF
v_call: TRBV30
j_call: TRBJ2-7
cdr3_length: 16
d_call: NA
clone_size: once

cdr3_nt: TGTGCCAGCAGTGAGCCGGGGCAGGAGGTTCCCCAGCATTTT
cdr3_aa: CASSEPGQEVPQHF
v_call: TRBV25-1
j_call: TRBJ1-5
cdr3_length: 14
d_call: NA
clone_size: NA

cdr3_nt: TGTGCCTGGAGTGGACCGAGCAGCACTGAAGCTTTCTTT
cdr3_aa: CAWSGPSSTEAFF
v_call: TRBV30
j_call: TRBJ1-1
cdr3_length: 13
d_call: NA
clone_size: NA

cdr3_nt: TGTGCCCCGTCCCTCGGGGAGCTGTTTTTT
cdr3_aa: CAPSLGELFF
v_call: TRBV7-9
j_call: TRBJ2-2
cdr3_length: 10
d_call: NA
clone_size: NA

cdr3_nt: TGCGCCAGCAGCCAAGAAGGTTGGGAGGAGCAGTTCTTC
cdr3_aa: CASSQEGWEEQFF
v_call: TRBV4-3
j_call: TRBJ2-1
cdr3_length: 13
d_call: NA
clone_size: NA

cdr3_nt: TGCAGCGTGGCCCGCGGGACAGGGAGGACAGAGACCCAGTACTTC
cdr3_aa: CSVARGTGRTETQYF
v_call: TRBV29-1
j_call: TRBJ2-5
cdr3_length: 15
d_call: TRBD1
clone_size: NA

cdr3_nt: TGTGCCAGCTCACCATACGGGCACAATGAGCAGTTCTTC
cdr3_aa: CASSPYGHNEQFF
v_call: TRBV18
j_call: TRBJ2-1
cdr3_length: 13
d_call: NA
clone_size: NA

cdr3_nt: TGTGCCAGCAGCGTCAGCTCCGGGACAGCTTATGGCTACACCTTC
cdr3_aa: CASSVSSGTAYGYTF
v_call: TRBV9
j_call: TRBJ1-2
cdr3_length: 15
d_call: TRBD1
clone_size: once

cdr3_nt: TGTGCCAGCAGTCCACAGGGGGGTTGGGATGGCTACACCTTC
cdr3_aa: CASSPQGGWDGYTF
v_call: TRBV6-5
j_call: TRBJ1-2
cdr3_length: 14
d_call: TRBD1
clone_size: once

cdr3_nt: TGTGCCAGCAGGGAGTACCAAGAGACCCAGTACTTC
cdr3_aa: CASREYQETQYF
v_call: TRBV7-9
j_call: TRBJ2-5
cdr3_length: 12
d_call: NA
clone_size: NA

cdr3_nt: TGTGCCAGCAGCGTAGGAGATACGCAGTATTTT
cdr3_aa: CASSVGDTQYF
v_call: TRBV9
j_call: TRBJ2-3
cdr3_length: 11
d_call: NA
clone_size: NA

cdr3_nt: TGCGCCAGCAGGGCTAGCGGGAGTCGAGAGCAGTTCTTC
cdr3_aa: CASRASGSREQFF
v_call: TRBV5-1
j_call: TRBJ2-1
cdr3_length: 13
d_call: TRBD2
clone_size: once

cdr3_nt: TGCAGCGTTGGAGCGGACAGGGATAACACCGGGGAGCTGTTTTTT
cdr3_aa: CSVGADRDNTGELFF
v_call: TRBV29-1
j_call: TRBJ2-2
cdr3_length: 15
d_call: TRBD1
clone_size: NA

cdr3_nt: TGCGCCAGCAGCCAAGTCCAGGGTATCGTGAACACTGAAGCTTTCTTT
cdr3_aa: CASSQVQGIVNTEAFF
v_call: TRBV4-3
j_call: TRBJ1-1
cdr3_length: 16
d_call: NA
clone_size: NA

cdr3_nt: TGCAGCGTTACCCGGGGGGAGGTGGCAGATACACAGTATTTT
cdr3_aa: CSVTRGEVADTQYF
v_call: TRBV29-1
j_call: TRBJ2-3
cdr3_length: 14
d_call: TRBD2
clone_size: NA

cdr3_nt: TGTGCCAGCAGGGGACAGAACACTGAAGCTTTCTTT
cdr3_aa: CASRGQNTEAFF
v_call: TRBV7-2
j_call: TRBJ1-1
cdr3_length: 12
d_call: NA
clone_size: few

cdr3_nt: TGTGCCAGCTCACCTGAGATGAACACTGAAGCTTTCTTT
cdr3_aa: CASSPEMNTEAFF
v_call: TRBV18
j_call: TRBJ1-1
cdr3_length: 13
d_call: NA
clone_size: NA

cdr3_nt: TGCGCCAGCAGCATGAGTACAGGGGGCGGTGAAGCTTTCTTT
cdr3_aa: CASSMSTGGGEAFF
v_call: TRBV5-1
j_call: TRBJ1-1
cdr3_length: 14
d_call: TRBD1
clone_size: few

cdr3_nt: TGTGCCAGCAGCTTGGGGGACAGGTCCTATGGCTACACCTTC
cdr3_aa: CASSLGDRSYGYTF
v_call: TRBV5-4
j_call: TRBJ1-2
cdr3_length: 14
d_call: TRBD1
clone_size: NA

cdr3_nt: TGTGCCAGCGCACCGGGACAGCTCAACTCAGAGACCCAGTACTTC
cdr3_aa: CASAPGQLNSETQYF
v_call: TRBV7-9
j_call: TRBJ2-5
cdr3_length: 15
d_call: TRBD1
clone_size: NA

cdr3_nt: TGCAGCGTTGATGGGAGGGGGCGAAGAGATACGCAGTATTTT
cdr3_aa: CSVDGRGRRDTQYF
v_call: TRBV29-1
j_call: TRBJ2-3
cdr3_length: 14
d_call: NA
clone_size: NA

cdr3_nt: TGTGCCAGCAGTCGTCAGGTTAACTATGGCTACACCTTC
cdr3_aa: CASSRQVNYGYTF
v_call: TRBV6-5
j_call: TRBJ1-2
cdr3_length: 13
d_call: NA
clone_size: NA

cdr3_nt: TGTGCCAGCAGCTCAGTGACAGGATCCACTGAAGCTTTCTTT
cdr3_aa: CASSSVTGSTEAFF
v_call: TRBV7-8
j_call: TRBJ1-1
cdr3_length: 14
d_call: NA
clone_size: NA

cdr3_nt: TGCGCCAGCAGCCCAGGCACAGATACGCAGTATTTT
cdr3_aa: CASSPGTDTQYF
v_call: TRBV5-1
j_call: TRBJ2-3
cdr3_length: 12
d_call: NA
clone_size: NA

cdr3_nt: TGTGCCAGCAGCTTAGGGGGGCCCCGGGAAAACATTCAGTACTTC
cdr3_aa: CASSLGGPRENIQYF
v_call: TRBV7-3
j_call: TRBJ2-4
cdr3_length: 15
d_call: NA
clone_size: NA

cdr3_nt: TGCGCCAGCAGCCAAGACTGGGGCACAGATACGCAGTATTTT
cdr3_aa: CASSQDWGTDTQYF
v_call: TRBV4-1
j_call: TRBJ2-3
cdr3_length: 14
d_call: NA
clone_size: NA

cdr3_nt: TGTGCCAGCAGCTTAATGGGGCAGCCCCAGCATTTT
cdr3_aa: CASSLMGQPQHF
v_call: TRBV7-2
j_call: TRBJ1-5
cdr3_length: 12
d_call: NA
clone_size: NA

cdr3_nt: TGTGCCACCGGACAGACGAACACCGGGGAGCTGTTTTTT
cdr3_aa: CATGQTNTGELFF
v_call: TRBV15
j_call: TRBJ2-2
cdr3_length: 13
d_call: NA
clone_size: NA

cdr3_nt: TGTGCCAGCAGTTTAGGGGTTCCCGGGACTGAAGCTTTCTTT
cdr3_aa: CASSLGVPGTEAFF
v_call: TRBV7-2
j_call: TRBJ1-1
cdr3_length: 14
d_call: NA
clone_size: few

cdr3_nt: TGCGCCAGCAGCTTGGGCCAGGGGAGCGCCTACAATGAGCAGTTCTTC
cdr3_aa: CASSLGQGSAYNEQFF
v_call: TRBV5-1
j_call: TRBJ2-1
cdr3_length: 16
d_call: NA
clone_size: NA

cdr3_nt: TGTGCCAGCAGTGATGGGGGAGGGCACACTGAAGCTTTCTTT
cdr3_aa: CASSDGGGHTEAFF
v_call: TRBV2
j_call: TRBJ1-1
cdr3_length: 14
d_call: NA
clone_size: NA

cdr3_nt: TGTGCCAGCACCGAAGTGTCCAGGGCTGACTATGGCTACACCTTC
cdr3_aa: CASTEVSRADYGYTF
v_call: TRBV6-6
j_call: TRBJ1-2
cdr3_length: 15
d_call: NA
clone_size: few

cdr3_nt: TGTGCCAGCAGCACCCCCCGCGGGACAGGTAACCATGAGCAGTTCTTC
cdr3_aa: CASSTPRGTGNHEQFF
v_call: TRBV9
j_call: TRBJ2-1
cdr3_length: 16
d_call: TRBD1
clone_size: NA

cdr3_nt: TGTGCCAGCTCGTTCTCCGTTGGGGGTGATGAGCAGTTCTTC
cdr3_aa: CASSFSVGGDEQFF
v_call: TRBV18
j_call: TRBJ2-1
cdr3_length: 14
d_call: NA
clone_size: NA

cdr3_nt: TGTGCCAGTAGAGGGGGATCGAGGAACACCGGGGAGCTGTTTTTT
cdr3_aa: CASRGGSRNTGELFF
v_call: TRBV19
j_call: TRBJ2-2
cdr3_length: 15
d_call: NA
clone_size: NA

cdr3_nt: TGTGCCAGCTCACCAGGTAGCGGGAGGGCAGATACGCAGTATTTT
cdr3_aa: CASSPGSGRADTQYF
v_call: TRBV18
j_call: TRBJ2-3
cdr3_length: 15
d_call: TRBD2
clone_size: NA

cdr3_nt: TGTGCCAGCAGCCCTGACCTAGCGGGAATATACAATGAGCAGTTCTTC
cdr3_aa: CASSPDLAGIYNEQFF
v_call: TRBV7-9
j_call: TRBJ2-1
cdr3_length: 16
d_call: TRBD2
clone_size: NA

cdr3_nt: TGTGCCAGCAGCTTAGGGTACGGGAGCACAAATACGCAGTATTTT
cdr3_aa: CASSLGYGSTNTQYF
v_call: TRBV11-3
j_call: TRBJ2-3
cdr3_length: 15
d_call: NA
clone_size: once

cdr3_nt: TGTGCCAGCAGCTTCAGGGTGAATGAGCAGTTCTTC
cdr3_aa: CASSFRVNEQFF
v_call: TRBV5-5
j_call: TRBJ2-1
cdr3_length: 12
d_call: NA
clone_size: once

cdr3_nt: TGTGCCAGCACCACCCTCAATCTCCCAGCTTTCTTT
cdr3_aa: CASTTLNLPAFF
v_call: TRBV6-1
j_call: TRBJ1-1
cdr3_length: 12
d_call: NA
clone_size: NA

cdr3_nt: TGTGCCTGGAGTGGACGGTTGAACACTGAAGCTTTCTTT
cdr3_aa: CAWSGRLNTEAFF
v_call: TRBV30
j_call: TRBJ1-1
cdr3_length: 13
d_call: NA
clone_size: NA

cdr3_nt: TGTGCCAGCAGCTCCGGGACGGGCCCTGGGACCCAGTACTTC
cdr3_aa: CASSSGTGPGTQYF
v_call: TRBV7-8
j_call: TRBJ2-5
cdr3_length: 14
d_call: NA
clone_size: NA

cdr3_nt: TGTGCCAGCAGCCAAGGACTAGCGGGAGCTCAAGAGACCCAGTACTTC
cdr3_aa: CASSQGLAGAQETQYF
v_call: TRBV7-2
j_call: TRBJ2-5
cdr3_length: 16
d_call: TRBD2
clone_size: NA

cdr3_nt: TGTGCCACCAGCAGAGCACGCGGAGGGGTCGAGACCCAGTACTTC
cdr3_aa: CATSRARGGVETQYF
v_call: TRBV15
j_call: TRBJ2-5
cdr3_length: 15
d_call: NA
clone_size: NA

cdr3_nt: TGTGCCAGCTCACCAATAGGGGACTACCCAACCTATTGGAATGAGCAGTTCTTC
cdr3_aa: CASSPIGDYPTYWNEQFF
v_call: TRBV18
j_call: TRBJ2-1
cdr3_length: 18
d_call: TRBD2
clone_size: NA

cdr3_nt: TGTGCCAGCAGCTTAGTATTCGGGACAGGGGGAGCCAAAAACATTCAGTACTTC
cdr3_aa: CASSLVFGTGGAKNIQYF
v_call: TRBV11-2
j_call: TRBJ2-4
cdr3_length: 18
d_call: TRBD1
clone_size: few

cdr3_nt: TGCGCCAGCAGCCATGGGACTAGCGGCACAGATACGCAGTATTTT
cdr3_aa: CASSHGTSGTDTQYF
v_call: TRBV4-3
j_call: TRBJ2-3
cdr3_length: 15
d_call: TRBD2
clone_size: NA